The sequence of this TCR beta chain was determined in a study of PD-L1 blockade in urothelial cancer. The overall study: Intravenous atezolizumab, 1,200 mg every 3 weeks, was begun by patients around 2014. Investigators checked blood 3 weeks (second dose) and 6 weeks after treatment start. Blood samples contained a median about 150,000 T cells.

Some clones are missing from TCRdb's copy, which holds only in-frame ones; the method was immunoSEQ multiplex PCR. The table includes approximately 51,000 clones, approximately 84% detected once. Every patient provided from 1 to 8 samples, collected pretreatment and on-treatment. The clonotype was recovered from a man aged 60 to 75 with urothelial cancer. The sample consisted of PBMCs, taken around atezolizumab (anti-PD-L1) treatment.

The CDR3 DNA reads as TGTGCCAGCAGCTTAGGAGGGAGGGGAAACTCCTACAATGAGCAGTTCTTC. Translating gives CASSLGGRGNSYNEQFF. The chain is built from TRBV7-3 and TRBJ2-1; TRBD2 matches at 7 bases. CDR1 SGHTA and CDR2 FQGTGA come from the germline V gene. The V segment lost 2 bases and the J segment 0 bases; nucleotides outside the gene matches: 7. The length of the CDR3 is 17 residues.